The next 2 T cell receptor beta chains were all read from a single sample in a study of shared clonotypes between healthy human individuals. Data came from immunoSEQ multiplex PCR; TCRdb stores just in-frame clones and leaves some out. The sample comprises approximately 500,000 clones, around 85% of which are singletons, and about 12% rests with the top ten. Specimen: PBMCs. The receptors originated from a woman between 40 and 55 years old in good health. Some clones in this sample may be carry-over from other donors' samples.

The gene calls are TRBV5-3 and TRBJ2-5, with D possibly TRBD1 on 7 matching bases. TRBV5-3 is an ORF; its function is uncertain. The CDR3 contains 19 residues. Trimming left V 5 bases short and J 1 base short, with 27 bases between. DNA for the CDR3: TGTGCCAGAAGGTCCCTAGGGGTAGGCGGGACAGCGACCCAAGAGACCCAGTACTTC. Its protein product is CARRSLGVGGTATQETQYF.

Turning to this clone: The CDR3 end shows no conserved phenylalanine or tryptophan, and so a read error is likely. The rearrangement joins TRBV6-5 to TRBJ1-1, with no clear D. This CDR3 comprises 13 residues. Germline V CDR1 and CDR2: MNHEY, SVGAGI. The CDR3 region is CAGSYSISTEAFL. In DNA, the CDR3 is TGTGCCGGCAGTTACTCTATCAGCACTGAAGCTTTCCTT.